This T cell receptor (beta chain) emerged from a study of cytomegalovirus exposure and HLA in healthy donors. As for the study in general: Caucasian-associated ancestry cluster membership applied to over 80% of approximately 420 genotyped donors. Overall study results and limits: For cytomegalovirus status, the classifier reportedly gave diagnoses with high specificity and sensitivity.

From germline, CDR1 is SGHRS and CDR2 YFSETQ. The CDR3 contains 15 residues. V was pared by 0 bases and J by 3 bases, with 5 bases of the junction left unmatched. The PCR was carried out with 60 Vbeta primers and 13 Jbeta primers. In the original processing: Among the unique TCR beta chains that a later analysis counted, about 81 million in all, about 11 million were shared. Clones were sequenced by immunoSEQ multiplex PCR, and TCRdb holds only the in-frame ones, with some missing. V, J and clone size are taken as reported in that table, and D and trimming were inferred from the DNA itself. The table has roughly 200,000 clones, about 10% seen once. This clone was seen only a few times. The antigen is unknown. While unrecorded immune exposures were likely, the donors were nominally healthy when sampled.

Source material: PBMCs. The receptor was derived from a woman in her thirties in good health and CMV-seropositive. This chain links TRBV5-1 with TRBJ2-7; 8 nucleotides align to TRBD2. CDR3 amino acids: CASSLASGRFYEQYF. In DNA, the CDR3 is TGCGCCAGCAGCTTGGCTAGCGGGCGCTTCTACGAGCAGTACTTC.